A selection of T cell receptor beta chains follows, all from one sample in a study of T-cell reconstitution after alpha-beta-depleted transplantation in children. TCRdb analysed the PCR reads with MiXCR anew, one entry per CDR3 protein. The sample holds about 240,000 distinct CDR3 sequences; under 30% are singletons and the top ten take about 2.5%. This specimen was PBMCs, taken before TCRalphabeta/CD19-depleted stem cell transplant. Receptor source: a girl aged 2-15 years with Fanconi anemia, due to receive a stem cell transplant. The conserved cysteine and the conserved F or W are not part of the CDR3 here. Each record gives: J gene, D gene, CDR3 length, V gene, CDR3 protein. D genes are given only for firm matches.

>TRBJ1-5|NA|12|TRBV6-5
ASSYGGVNQPQH
>TRBJ1-6|TRBD1|11|TRBV12-3/TRBV12-4
ASSLGEQGDLH
>TRBJ2-3|TRBD2|11|TRBV29-1
SVRTSGTDTQY
>TRBJ2-1|TRBD1|15|TRBV12-3/TRBV12-4
ASSPLKGQGSYNEQF
>TRBJ2-3|TRBD1|16|TRBV28
ASSFPTPGTGDTDTQY
>TRBJ2-5|NA|14|TRBV12-3/TRBV12-4
ASSLGRSSPEETQY
>TRBJ2-5|TRBD1|16|TRBV19
ASSLTDRSHELQETQY
>TRBJ1-2|NA|14|TRBV29-1
SAQREYNSHNYGYT
>TRBJ2-7|TRBD1|12|TRBV20-1
SASPGTASYEQY
>TRBJ2-1|TRBD2|14|TRBV4-2
ASSHYRGGHFNEQF
>TRBJ1-1|NA|11|TRBV6-1
ASSVRGEGEAF
>TRBJ1-6|NA|12|TRBV7-8
ASSQKGGGSPLH
>TRBJ2-2|NA|12|TRBV20-1
SALRDFLTGELF
>TRBJ2-7|TRBD2|14|TRBV20-1
SAMGLAGAFGDEQY
>TRBJ2-2|NA|9|TRBV12-3/TRBV12-4
ASRLSRELF
>TRBJ2-5|NA|11|TRBV20-1
SAREPFQETQY
>TRBJ2-2|NA|14|TRBV20-1
SARDREGFVAGELF
>TRBJ1-1|NA|13|TRBV27
ASSLLGGRNTEAF
>TRBJ2-2|TRBD1|13|TRBV6-5
ASSSDRGAAGELF
>TRBJ1-6|NA|16|TRBV20-1
SARGRQFKPGADSPLH
>TRBJ2-1|NA|10|TRBV20-1
RADRTYNEQF
>TRBJ2-1|TRBD1|15|TRBV27
ASSFSAGTGINNEQF
>TRBJ2-5|NA|11|TRBV6-1
ASSGSWAETQY
>TRBJ1-1|TRBD1|12|TRBV29-1
SVAQGAPLTEAF
>TRBJ1-2|NA|12|TRBV7-2
ASSTLGDYYGYT
>TRBJ2-5|TRBD2|13|TRBV2
ASSGGSSGQETQY
>TRBJ2-2|NA|13|TRBV18
ASSPDRSNTGELF
>TRBJ2-7|TRBD2|13|TRBV29-1
SVAQLAGVRNEQY
>TRBJ1-5|NA|11|TRBV7-9
ASSLDGGQPQH
>TRBJ2-3|TRBD2|13|TRBV7-3
ASSKGLAGVDTQY
>TRBJ2-4|TRBD2|12|TRBV29-1
SVVTSGGFVIQY
>TRBJ2-7|TRBD1|15|TRBV27
ASSLFPYRGGSYEQY
>TRBJ2-2|NA|12|TRBV7-2
ASQLGRNTGELF
>TRBJ2-5|NA|10|TRBV29-1
SVGRLQETQY
>TRBJ2-1|TRBD2|14|TRBV12-3/TRBV12-4
ASSPLSGGAYNEQF
>TRBJ2-7|TRBD1|12|TRBV12-3/TRBV12-4
ASRGGARSYEQY
>TRBJ1-1|NA|11|TRBV5-1
ASSTGTNTEAF
>TRBJ2-4|NA|13|TRBV28
ASSYSRTPRLEQY
>TRBJ2-7|NA|12|TRBV20-1
SASWDHRGYEQY
>TRBJ2-2|TRBD1|17|TRBV4-2
ASSQDWRTGVVNTGELF
>TRBJ2-7|NA|13|TRBV4-2
ASSQDRASNYEQY
>TRBJ2-3|TRBD2|15|TRBV20-1
SARDRPGLASTDTQY
>TRBJ1-1|NA|10|TRBV29-1
SVRSENTEAF
>TRBJ2-1|NA|13|TRBV11-1
ASSYAMASYNEQF
>TRBJ2-5|NA|12|TRBV5-1
ASSLVGLQETQY
>TRBJ2-7|TRBD2|13|TRBV6-5
ASSFREGHFYEQY
>TRBJ2-4|TRBD1|12|TRBV29-1
SVDSTGGSNIQY
>TRBJ2-3|TRBD2|13|TRBV29-1
SISGRVGATDTQY
>TRBJ2-7|TRBD2|11|TRBV20-1
SALLAGSYEQY
>TRBJ2-3|TRBD2|15|TRBV7-9
ASSYGLAGGLADTQY
>TRBJ2-1|NA|10|TRBV5-1
ASSLDVNEQF
>TRBJ2-2|NA|10|TRBV29-1
SVSRDTGELF